This entry lists 15 T cell receptor beta chains sequenced from one sample in a study of T-cell memory formation after mild COVID-19. TCRdb reprocessed the 5' RACE reads via MiXCR and lists one record per CDR3 protein. The table lists 50,000 to 70,000 distinct CDR3 sequences, 10% to 15% of them singletons. The sample taken for sequencing was PBMCs or a T cell subset sorted from them (not recorded which). These receptors all come from a man aged 18-30 years who had mild COVID-19 (a few samples of this study predate the infection). Cell type and time point are not known.

This clonotype occurred a few times. The chain links TRBV5-5 to TRBJ1-2; 9 bases fit TRBD1. Germline loops: CDR1 SGHKS, CDR2 YYEKEE (reference sequence). The trim removed 4 bases at V and 8 bases at J, leaving 6 bases unmatched. The CDR3 loop spans 13 amino acids. The CDR3 region is CASSTTGGGGYTF. The CDR3 DNA reads as TGTGCCAGCAGCACAACAGGGGGCGGAGGCTACACCTTC.

This clonotype was recorded at least ten times. J is TRBJ2-1 and V is TRBV10-2; 12 bases align to TRBD2. The CDR3 covers 19 residues. Germline CDR1 reads WSHSY; CDR2 reads SAAADI. The ends lost 4 bases at V and 7 bases at J; junction bases unmatched: 17. The CDR3: CASSVFPASGGAGGNEQFF. The CDR3 region has the DNA TGCGCCAGCAGTGTCTTCCCGGCTAGCGGGGGGGCAGGCGGTAATGAGCAGTTCTTC.

In its sample, this clonotype was seen a few times. The V and J genes are TRBV20-1 and TRBJ1-6; 9 bases line up with TRBD1. Germline V gene sequence: CDR1 DFQATT, CDR2 SNEGSKA (reference sequence). This CDR3 is built from 12 residues. The ends lost 0 bases at V and 16 bases at J; junction bases unmatched: 4. For the CDR3, the DNA is TGCAGTGCTAGAGACCGGGACAGGGCTCTCCACTTT. It yields the protein CSARDRDRALHF.

This clonotype is categorized as medium-sized. V and J are TRBV5-6 and TRBJ1-2; 7 nucleotides agree with TRBD1. The CDR3 loop spans 15 amino acids. Germline CDR1 and CDR2: SGHDT and YYEEEE. The V and J ends lost 1 base and 4 bases, in that order; junction bases with no gene match: 7. The CDR3 region has the DNA TGTGCCAGCAGCTTGCCGGGACAGTTAACCTATGGCTACACCTTC. Its translation: CASSLPGQLTYGYTF.

This chain connects TRBV6-6 to TRBJ1-1, with D tentatively TRBD1 (5 bases). V was cut by 2 bases and J by 10 bases, with 14 bases left in between. Germline V lookup: CDR1 MNHNY, CDR2 SVGAGI (reference sequence). The length of the CDR3 is 13 residues. CDR3 in DNA: TGTGCCAGCAGTTACCCATCAGAGGGGCGAGCTTTCTTT. Amino acids: CASSYPSEGRAFF.

This clonotype was seen only a few times. This rearrangement joins TRBV4-3 to TRBJ2-1; weak D call: TRBD2 (7 bases). CDR1 and CDR2 (germline): LGHNA, YSLEER. CDR3 length: 17 residues. V was clipped by 6 bases and J by 0 bases, with 18 bases between them. The CDR3 region is CASSPLAGASSYNEQFF. Here the CDR3 DNA reads TGCGCCAGCAGTCCCCTCGCGGGGGCCAGCTCCTACAATGAGCAGTTCTTC.

This clonotype came up many times. The CDR3 nucleotides are TGTGCCAGCAGCTTTTGGGGGGCAGATACGCAGTATTTT. Protein sequence: CASSFWGADTQYF. The rearrangement uses TRBV7-2 and TRBJ2-3; possibly TRBD2 for D (6 bases). The germline V and J ends were trimmed by 3 bases and 4 bases, with 8 bases remaining between them. CDR3 length: 13 amino acids. In germline, CDR1 is SGHTA, CDR2 FQGNSA.

This clonotype has ten or more counts. The chain combines TRBV7-2 with TRBJ2-4; the D is unclear. Trimming cost V 1 base and J 7 bases, with 8 bases left between them. Germline lookup yields CDR1 SGHTA and CDR2 FQGNSA. This CDR3 comprises 13 residues. The CDR3 DNA sequence: TGTGCCAGCAGCTTAGACAGATCGAACATTCAGTACTTC. It encodes CASSLDRSNIQYF. Full variable domain (rest looked up from reference TRBV7-2 and TRBJ2-4): GAGVSQSPSNKVTEKGKDVELRCDPISGHTALYWYRQSLGQGLEFLIYFQGNSAPDKSGLPSDRFSAERTGGSVSTLTIQRTQQEDSAVYLCASSLDRSNIQYFGAGTRLSVL.

This clonotype showed up just a few times. This rearrangement joins TRBV10-1 to TRBJ2-3; D tentatively reads TRBD1 or TRBD2 (5 bases each). The V and J ends lost 8 bases and 7 bases respectively, with 22 bases between them. In germline, CDR1 is WNHNN, CDR2 SYGVQD (reference sequence). This CDR3 contains 15 residues. DNA for the CDR3: TGCGCCAGCGGACGAGGGGACCTGTTGCCTTATACGCAGTATTTT. It codes for CASGRGDLLPYTQYF.

This clonotype was detected ten times or more. This chain connects TRBV29-1 to TRBJ2-5; 8 nucleotides line up with TRBD2. The J segment lost 10 bases and the V segment lost 1 base, leaving 11 bases of the junction unmatched. In germline, CDR1 is SQVTM, CDR2 ANQGSEA. The CDR3 runs to 14 residues. The DNA for the CDR3 is TGCAGCGTTGAAGCGTTGTCTAGCGGGCTGGGCCAGTACTTC. It specifies CSVEALSSGLGQYF.

This clonotype appeared many times. The chain joins TRBV7-2 to TRBJ2-3, with TRBD2 matching 7 bases. The V gene end was trimmed by 1 base and the J gene end by 4 bases; junction bases not matched to a gene: 5. CDR3 length equals 15 residues. Germline V lookup: CDR1 SGHTA, CDR2 FQGNSA. CDR3 sequence: CASSLESTSADTQYF. The CDR3 nucleotides are TGTGCCAGCAGCTTAGAGTCTACTAGCGCAGATACGCAGTATTTT.

This clonotype was observed many times. J is TRBJ2-3 and V is TRBV5-1, with TRBD2 matching over 8 bases. Germline CDR1 reads SGHRS; CDR2 reads YFSETQ. V was clipped by 2 bases and J by 4 bases; unmatched bases: 0. The CDR3 totals 13 residues. In DNA, the CDR3 is TGCGCCAGCAGCTTTAGCGGGGCAGATACGCAGTATTTT. Its protein is CASSFSGADTQYF. The entire variable domain, with the rest obtained from reference TRBV5-1 and TRBJ2-3, is as follows: KAGVTQTPRYLIKTRGQQVTLSCSPISGHRSVSWYQQTPGQGLQFLFEYFSETQRNKGNFPGRFSGRQFSNSRSEMNVSTLELGDSALYLCASSFSGADTQYFGPGTRLTVL.

This sequence joins TRBV27 and TRBJ2-2; D unresolved. The germline CDR1 and CDR2 sequences are MNHEY and SMNVEV (reference sequence). The CDR3 runs to 13 residues. Trimming pared 7 bases from V and 1 base from J, leaving 7 bases between. The CDR3 nucleotides read TGTGCCAGCAAGCTAAGGAACACCGGGGAGCTGTTTTTT. It codes for CASKLRNTGELFF.

Details on this clonotype: One end of the junction does not line up with germline, which may come from a read error. This sequence joins TRBV7-7 and TRBJ2-3; weak D call: TRBD2 (5 bases). This CDR3 is built from 13 residues. Germline assignment: CDR1 SSHAT and CDR2 FNYEAQ (reference sequence). CDR3 coding DNA: TGTGCTAGCAGCTTAGGGAGAAGAGATACGCAGTATTTT. It specifies CASSLGRRDTQYF.

This chain joins TRBV5-5 and TRBJ2-7; weak D call: TRBD1 (7 bases). The germline CDR1 and CDR2 sequences are SGHKS and YYEKEE (reference sequence). Trimming pared 4 bases from V and 3 bases from J, leaving 11 bases between. The CDR3 has 13 amino acids. The CDR3 DNA sequence: TGTGCCAGCAGCGTCCAGGGGGGCTACGAGCAGTACTTC. Residues: CASSVQGGYEQYF.